The subject of this entry is one TCR beta chain. What it binds is not known. This sample stems from a study of OX40 agonist ivuxolimab in advanced cancers. Study-level background: Earlier anti-PD-1, anti-PD-L1 or anti-CTLA-4 therapy was permitted; about 39% had received some. Study results and limitations: Some of the lowest clonal expansion was seen in partial responders at 0.1-3.0 mg/kg. Within 6 weeks, CD4+ and CD8+ blood T cells expanded clonally at 0.1 to 3.0 mg/kg.

Libraries were prepared by immunoSEQ multiplex PCR; TCRdb keeps only in-frame clonotypes and omits some of them. The sample has about 47,000 clones, approximately 81% seen once. CDR1 is SGHTA and CDR2 is FQGTGA in the germline V gene. This CDR3 is built from 13 residues. V was pared by 6 bases and J by 7 bases, with 12 bases between. The rearrangement joins TRBV7-3 to TRBJ1-4; no firm D call. The sequence came from an adult with an advanced solid tumor such as melanoma, head and neck, liver or kidney cancer. This sample comprised CD4+ or CD8+ T cells sorted from blood, obtained in a trial of the OX40 agonist ivuxolimab. The CDR3 reads CASSLVTLEKLFF. The CDR3, as DNA: TGTGCCAGCAGTTTAGTAACCCTTGAAAAACTGTTTTTT. Combining the CDR3 with reference TRBV7-3 and TRBJ1-4 gives the whole variable domain GAGVSQTPSNKVTEKGKYVELRCDPISGHTALYWYRQSLGQGPEFLIYFQGTGAADDSGLPNDRFFAVRPEGSVSTLKIQRTERGDSAVYLCASSLVTLEKLFFGSGTQLSVL.